The 23 T cell receptor beta chains in this list originate from one sample, sequenced in a study of cytomegalovirus exposure and HLA in healthy donors. Vbeta (60) and Jbeta (13) primers were used in the PCR. Sequenced by immunoSEQ multiplex PCR; TCRdb stores in-frame clones only, minus some. The sample carries 150,000 to 200,000 clones, 79% recorded once. The sequencing sample was made of PBMCs. Source of these receptors: a woman aged 45-65 years in good health and CMV-seronegative.

The genes are TRBV29-1 and TRBJ1-1; maybe TRBD1 (5 bases). Trimming left V 6 bases short and J 0 bases short, with 17 bases between. Germline lookup yields CDR1 SQVTM and CDR2 ANQGSEA. This CDR3 comprises 15 residues. The CDR3 bases are TGCAGCGTAGCCGGGGGGGGTGGTGTGAACACTGAAGCTTTCTTT. It translates to CSVAGGGGVNTEAFF.

The J gene is TRBJ1-1, the V gene TRBV19; the match to TRBD1 covers 7 bases. The CDR3 totals 13 residues. The ends lost 9 bases at V and 0 bases at J; junction bases unmatched: 4. CDR1 and CDR2 from the germline V gene are LNHDA and SQIVND (reference sequence). CDR3 DNA: TGTGCCAGCACCAGGGGGGTGAACACTGAAGCTTTCTTT. It codes for CASTRGVNTEAFF.

The chain couples TRBV5-5 to TRBJ2-1; 7 bases fit TRBD1. The germline CDR1 and CDR2 sequences are SGHKS and YYEKEE (reference sequence). The CDR3 is 17 residues long. With V trimmed by 4 bases and J by 0 bases, 10 bases remained unmatched. The CDR3 DNA reads as TGTGCCAGCAGCGCCGGACAGGCTGGAAGCTCCTACAATGAGCAGTTCTTC. This translates into CASSAGQAGSSYNEQFF. Looking up the rest from reference TRBV5-5 and TRBJ2-1 gives the full variable domain: DAGVTQSPTHLIKTRGQQVTLRCSPISGHKSVSWYQQVLGQGPQFIFQYYEKEERGRGNFPDRFSARQFPNYSSELNVNALLLGDSALYLCASSAGQAGSSYNEQFFGPGTRLTVL.

The CDR3 coding sequence is TGTGCCAGCAGCCTTCCGGGGACTGCGAATCTCTATGGCTACACCTTC. Translating it yields CASSLPGTANLYGYTF. This rearrangement joins TRBV7-9 to TRBJ1-2; possible D gene TRBD1, 5 bases. Germline CDR1 reads SEHNR; CDR2 reads FQNEAQ (reference sequence). The V gene lost 5 bases and the J gene lost 4 bases, with 20 bases spanning the gap. The CDR3 sequence is 16 residues long. Together with reference TRBV7-9 and TRBJ1-2, the CDR3 gives the full variable domain: DTGVSQNPRHKITKRGQNVTFRCDPISEHNRLYWYRQTLGQGPEFLTYFQNEAQLEKSRLLSDRFSAERPKGSFSTLEIQRTEQGDSAMYLCASSLPGTANLYGYTFGSGTRLTVV.

The sample holds a few counts of this clone. This chain connects TRBV19 to TRBJ2-7, with TRBD2 matching 11 bases. The CDR3 runs 16 residues. CDR1 and CDR2 from the germline V gene are LNHDA and SQIVND (reference sequence). Trimming cost V 1 base and J 6 bases; bases outside gene matches: 8. The CDR3 loop is CASSIGLAGGLTEQYF. The CDR3 region has the DNA TGTGCCAGTAGTATAGGTCTAGCGGGAGGCCTTACCGAGCAGTACTTC. Variable domain in full (rest from reference TRBV19 and TRBJ2-7): DGGITQSPKYLFRKEGQNVTLSCEQNLNHDAMYWYRQDPGQGLRLIYYSQIVNDFQKGDIAEGYSVSREKKESFPLTVTSAQKNPTAFYLCASSIGLAGGLTEQYFGPGTRLTVT.

V is TRBV7-2 and J is TRBJ2-3; possibly TRBD2 for D (6 bases). This CDR3 has 13 residues. Per germline, CDR1 SGHTA and CDR2 FQGNSA. Trimming took 7 bases from V and 7 from J, leaving 15 bases between them. CDR3 nucleotide sequence: TGTGCCAGCAATCTGGACTATTTACATACGCAGTATTTT. It is translated as CASNLDYLHTQYF.

This clone was seen a handful of times. The CDR3 sequence: CASTQQGVGNTIYF. CDR3 bases: TGTGCCAGCACGCAACAGGGAGTGGGAAACACCATATATTTT. J is TRBJ1-3 and V is TRBV2; TRBD1 is a possible D gene (6 bases). The CDR3 covers 14 residues. CDR1 SNHLY and CDR2 FYNNEI come from the germline V gene. The germline V and J ends were trimmed by 7 bases and 4 bases, with 14 bases remaining between them.

The V call is TRBV5-1, the J call TRBJ1-2; the D gene is possibly TRBD1 (6 bases). V lost 1 base and J lost 1, with 11 bases in between. The length of the CDR3 is 15 residues. Germline values: CDR1 SGHRS, CDR2 YFSETQ. The CDR3 protein is CASSLRRTDNYGYTF. The DNA for the CDR3 is TGCGCCAGCAGCTTGCGACGGACAGATAACTATGGCTACACCTTC.

In this sample, this clone turned up a few times. V is TRBV6-5 and J is TRBJ2-5; 8 bases align to TRBD1. The CDR3 length is 13 residues. V shed 5 bases and J 5 bases; nucleotides not matched to a gene: 4. Germline values: CDR1 MNHEY, CDR2 SVGAGI. CDR3 DNA: TGTGCCAGCAGTCGGACAGGGTACGAGACCCAGTACTTC. It specifies CASSRTGYETQYF.

The rearrangement links TRBV7-6 to TRBJ2-7; TRBD1 matches 11 bases. The ends lost 1 base at V and 7 bases at J; junction bases unmatched: 6. CDR1 is SGHVS and CDR2 is FNYEAQ in the germline V gene. This CDR3 is 15 amino acids long. The CDR3 is CASSLDSGQGGEQYF. The CDR3 DNA follows: TGTGCCAGCAGCTTAGACTCGGGACAGGGGGGAGAGCAGTACTTC.

The chain recombines TRBV2 with TRBJ1-1; TRBD1 matches at 7 bases. The V gene end was trimmed by 6 bases and the J gene end by 2 bases; junction bases not matched to a gene: 3. CDR1 SNHLY and CDR2 FYNNEI come from the germline V gene. CDR3 length equals 13 residues. The CDR3: CASSRGINTEAFF. CDR3 DNA: TGTGCCAGCAGCAGGGGGATTAACACTGAAGCTTTCTTT.

The chain uses TRBV6-5 and TRBJ1-2; 8 bases align to TRBD1. The V and J ends lost 3 bases and 12 bases, in that order; junction bases with no gene match: 12. This CDR3 is built from 14 residues. Per the germline V gene, CDR1 is MNHEY and CDR2 is SVGAGI. The CDR3 DNA reads as TGTGCCAGCAGTTATGACAGGGGACGAGCCGGCGACACCTTC. Translating it yields CASSYDRGRAGDTF.

The genes are TRBV4-2 and TRBJ1-5; D gene unclear. This CDR3 is built from 15 residues. With 0 bases removed from V and 0 bases from J, the gap between germline ends came to 6 bases. Germline-derived CDR1 and CDR2 are LGHNA and YNFKEQ. CDR3 sequence reads: CASSQDRYSNQPQHF. The CDR3 region has the DNA TGTGCCAGCAGCCAAGACCGTTATAGCAATCAGCCCCAGCATTTT.

A few counts support this clone. The chain has TRBV5-4 and TRBJ2-5, with 11 bases identical to TRBD2. Germline CDR1 is SGHNT and CDR2 is YYREEE (reference sequence). This CDR3 comprises 17 residues. The V and J ends lost 4 bases and 5 bases, in that order; junction bases with no gene match: 13. The CDR3 nucleotides read TGTGCCAGCAGCCGCGGGACACTAGCGGGAGTTTGGGAGACCCAGTACTTC. It translates to CASSRGTLAGVWETQYF. Combining the CDR3 with reference TRBV5-4 and TRBJ2-5 gives the whole variable domain ETGVTQSPTHLIKTRGQQVTLRCSSQSGHNTVSWYQQALGQGPQFIFQYYREEENGRGNFPPRFSGLQFPNYSSELNVNALELDDSALYLCASSRGTLAGVWETQYFGPGTRLLVL.

The chain uses TRBV18 and TRBJ1-1, with D hard to call. The CDR3 consists of 13 residues. CDR1 KGHSH and CDR2 LQKENI come from the germline V gene. Deletions cut 2 bases from V and 0 bases from J, with 4 bases between. DNA for the CDR3: TGTGCCAGCTCACCAGGCTTGAACACTGAAGCTTTCTTT. Amino acids: CASSPGLNTEAFF.

V is TRBV7-6 and J is TRBJ1-1, with 7 bases identical to TRBD1. The V gene end was trimmed by 5 bases and the J gene end by 6 bases; junction bases not matched to a gene: 6. Germline V lookup: CDR1 SGHVS, CDR2 FNYEAQ. The CDR3 totals 13 residues. CDR3: CASSQGGASEAFF. CDR3 DNA: TGTGCCAGCAGCCAAGGGGGCGCGTCTGAAGCTTTCTTT.

The gene calls are TRBV7-8 and TRBJ2-7; maybe TRBD2 (6 bases). Trimming cost V 0 bases and J 5 bases, with 11 bases left between them. The CDR3 loop spans 14 amino acids. Germline loops: CDR1 SGHVS, CDR2 FQNEAQ. The CDR3 DNA is TGTGCCAGCAGCTTAGCAGGGGAGGTCAACGAGCAGTACTTC. Its protein is CASSLAGEVNEQYF.

This chain links TRBV7-8 with TRBJ1-5; D is undetermined. CDR1 is SGHVS, CDR2 FQNEAQ, per germline. This CDR3 is 13 amino acids long. V shed 3 bases and J shed 7 bases, with 10 bases lying between them. CDR3 in amino acids: CASSLPPGQPQHF. For the CDR3, the DNA is TGTGCCAGCAGCTTGCCCCCGGGACAGCCCCAGCATTTT.

This chain connects TRBV6-1 to TRBJ2-3; a weak D match, TRBD2 (6 bases). This CDR3 has 15 residues. V lost 3 bases to trimming and J lost 1 base, with 11 bases between them. CDR1 is MNHNS and CDR2 is SASEGT in the germline V gene. CDR3 in amino acids: CASSDSRGGTDTQYF. The CDR3 region has the DNA TGTGCCAGCAGTGACTCCCGCGGGGGCACAGATACGCAGTATTTT.

The J gene is TRBJ2-7, the V gene TRBV5-1, with D unclear. Trimming stripped 6 bases from V and 3 bases from J, with 7 bases between. CDR1 and CDR2 from the germline V gene are SGHRS and YFSETQ. This CDR3 comprises 11 residues. The CDR3 region has the DNA TGCGCCAGCAATCGAGACTACGAGCAGTACTTC. Translation: CASNRDYEQYF.

The V and J genes are TRBV14 and TRBJ1-6, with D perhaps TRBD1 (6 bases). V lost 4 bases and J lost 10, with 14 bases in between. This CDR3 has 14 residues. Germline lookup yields CDR1 SGHDN and CDR2 FVKESK. CDR3 in DNA: TGTGCCAGCAGCCTAGGGGGTTATCCCTCACCCCTCCACTTT. Amino acids: CASSLGGYPSPLHF.

The V and J genes are TRBV7-2 and TRBJ2-5; D is perhaps TRBD2 (5 bases). Germline lookup yields CDR1 SGHTA and CDR2 FQGNSA. CDR3 size: 13 residues. With 7 bases removed from V and 5 bases from J, the gap between germline ends came to 14 bases. The CDR3 region is CASTPGYPETQYF. The CDR3, as DNA: TGTGCCAGCACCCCGGGATATCCCGAGACCCAGTACTTC.

This sequence joins TRBV14 and TRBJ2-2; D is uncertain. Between the trimmed V and J ends, which lost 8 bases and 4 bases, there was a span of 11 bases. Germline CDR1 reads SGHDN; CDR2 reads FVKESK. The CDR3 is made up of 13 amino acids. Written as DNA, the CDR3 is TGTGCCAGCGGCCCCTGGGCCACCGGGGAGCTGTTTTTT. Its translation is CASGPWATGELFF.